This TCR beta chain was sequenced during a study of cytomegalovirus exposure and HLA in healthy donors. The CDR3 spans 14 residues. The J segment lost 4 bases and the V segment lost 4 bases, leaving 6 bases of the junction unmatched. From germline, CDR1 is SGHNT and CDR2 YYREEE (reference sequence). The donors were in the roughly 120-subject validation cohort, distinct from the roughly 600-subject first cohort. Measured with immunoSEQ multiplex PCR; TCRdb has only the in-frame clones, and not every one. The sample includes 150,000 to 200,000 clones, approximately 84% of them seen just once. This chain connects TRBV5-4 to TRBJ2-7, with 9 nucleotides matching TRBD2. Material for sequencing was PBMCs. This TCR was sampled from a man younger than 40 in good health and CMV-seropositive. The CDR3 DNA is TGTGCCAGCAGCACGGGACTAGCTGGATACGAGCAGTACTTC. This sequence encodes CASSTGLAGYEQYF.